This TCR beta chain was identified during a study of blood T cell repertoires in COVID-19. For the study at large: Italy, Spain and the United States were the sources of the convalescent and acute COVID-19 samples. From T cells, B-cell-depleted T cells, or PBMCs came the material, which was cDNA or gDNA.

Trimming removed 0 bases from V and 4 bases from J; junction bases left unmatched: 6. CDR1 and CDR2 (germline): LGHNA, YSLEER. The length of the CDR3 is 16 residues. As handled by the study authors: Estimation of nucleated cell counts was performed using reference gene primer amplification. The protocol was immunoSEQ multiplex PCR, while the TCRdb copy is restricted to in-frame clones and leaves out a portion. That table is the source of V, J and clone size, and D and trimming were worked out from the DNA. The table shows about 190,000 clones, with around 85% occurring only once. This TCR was recovered from a man aged 70-80 years with active or convalescent COVID-19. Sequencing was performed on peripheral blood. The chain is built from TRBV4-3 and TRBJ1-1; 9 positions agree with TRBD1. The CDR3 DNA is TGCGCCAGCAGCCAAGAATACAGGGGGCTGAGCACTGAAGCTTTCTTT. It encodes CASSQEYRGLSTEAFF.